The 28 T cell receptor beta chains listed next were all sequenced from one sample in a study of regulatory T cells in long-lasting Graves disease. The time point is: newly diagnosed GD, antithyroid drugs for less than 3 months. Construction of the TCR library relied on RNA isolated from PBMCs. Building of the TCR beta libraries involved iRepertoire HTBI primers and Arm-PCR of CDR3 regions. One entry per CDR3 protein, called by TCRdb with MiXCR from the multiplex PCR reads. The sample carries 200,000 to 250,000 distinct CDR3 sequences, roughly 20% recorded once. A further study also used this sample, focusing on T cells in Graves' hyperthyroidism and ophthalmopathy.

The source material was peripheral blood mononuclear cells (PBMCs), sampled at new diagnosis, from a patient treated with antithyroid drugs. The receptor source for this set is a woman under 40 with Graves disease.

This clonotype has only a few counts. CDR3 in amino acids: CASSYSMWAASGEQYF. CDR3 DNA sequence: TGTGCCAGCAGTTACTCGATGTGGGCCGCGTCCGGCGAGCAGTACTTC. The chain couples TRBV6-5 to TRBJ2-7; D not resolved. V gave up 0 bases and J gave up 6 bases, with 18 bases separating them. The V gene's germline CDR1 is MNHEY and CDR2 SVGAGI. CDR3 length equals 16 residues.

This clonotype has ten or more counts. An end of the junction differs from the germline gene, which may be a read error. The J gene is TRBJ1-1, the V gene TRBV30; D might be TRBD1 (5 bases). Per germline, CDR1 GTSNPN and CDR2 SVGIG (reference sequence). This CDR3 is 13 amino acids long. Here the CDR3 DNA reads TGTGCCTGGAGTGTCCGGGGGAACACTGCAGCTTTCTTT. This encodes CAWSVRGNTAAFF.

V and J are TRBV4-2 and TRBJ2-3; D remains unclear. There are 13 residues in the CDR3. The germline gives CDR1 LGHNA, CDR2 YNFKEQ. V was clipped by 2 bases and J by 4 bases, with 7 bases between them. The CDR3 loop is CASSQLGPDTQYF. The CDR3 DNA is TGTGCCAGCAGCCAACTAGGCCCAGATACGCAGTATTTT.

This clonotype was counted at least ten times. The chain employs TRBV20-1 and TRBJ2-3, with D maybe TRBD2 (6 bases). Trimming pared 6 bases from V and 2 bases from J, leaving 9 bases between. Germline assignment: CDR1 DFQATT and CDR2 SNEGSKA (reference sequence). CDR3 length equals 12 residues. The CDR3 sequence is CSAEDYTDTQYF. CDR3 DNA: TGCAGTGCGGAGGACTACACAGATACGCAGTATTTT.

This clonotype has a single count. V gene TRBV7-9 combines with J gene TRBJ1-2, with 7 positions matching TRBD1. The V and J ends lost 5 bases and 0 bases, in that order; junction bases with no gene match: 9. The CDR3 length is 16 residues. Germline V gene data show CDR1 as SEHNR and CDR2 as FQNEAQ (reference sequence). In DNA form, the CDR3 reads TGTGCCAGCAGCCCTCAGGACAGGAGTACTAACTATGGCTACACCTTC. Amino acid sequence: CASSPQDRSTNYGYTF.

This chain links TRBV5-1 with TRBJ2-1; no clear D gene. CDR3 length: 14 amino acids. Per germline, CDR1 SGHRS and CDR2 YFSETQ. Trimming pared 0 bases from V and 9 bases from J, leaving 13 bases between. CDR3 loop: CASSLAQGAIEQFF. For the CDR3, the DNA is TGCGCCAGCAGCTTGGCGCAAGGAGCCATTGAGCAGTTCTTC.

Only a few counts were recorded for this clonotype. The V call is TRBV11-2, the J call TRBJ2-1; 10 nucleotides match TRBD2. Germline lookup yields CDR1 SGHAT and CDR2 FQNNGV. J gave up 6 bases and V 1 base, and 6 bases lay outside the gene matches. The CDR3 has 16 amino acids. Written as DNA, the CDR3 is TGTGCCAGCAGCTTAGTGGTAGCGGGGGGCCTCAATGAGCAGTTCTTC. It is translated as CASSLVVAGGLNEQFF.

In regard to this clonotype: With only one base between it and a far larger clone, this is likely a read error. The chain couples TRBV2 to TRBJ1-1; a possible D gene is TRBD1 (5 bases). The germline gives CDR1 SNHLY, CDR2 FYNNEI. The CDR3 has 15 amino acids. Trimming removed 6 bases from V and 3 bases from J, with 17 bases in between. The CDR3 DNA follows: TGTGCCAGCAGGGGACGGGGGAGTTTGGACACTGAAGCTTTCTTT. It is translated as CASRGRGSLDTEAFF.

This clonotype occurred many times. The chain has TRBV6-1 and TRBJ2-6, with 12 bases that match TRBD1. The ends lost 7 bases at V and 2 bases at J; junction bases unmatched: 6. CDR1 and CDR2 from the germline V gene are MNHNS and SASEGT. The CDR3 contains 17 residues. Here the CDR3 DNA reads TGTGCCAGCAATCCGGGACAGGGGGCGCCTGGGGCCAACGTCCTGACTTTC. Translation: CASNPGQGAPGANVLTF.

This clonotype was observed at least ten times. The chain uses TRBV24-1 and TRBJ2-2; 8 bases are shared with TRBD2. The CDR3 runs to 19 residues. Trimming cost V 2 bases and J 2 bases; bases outside gene matches: 12. The germline gives CDR1 KGHDR, CDR2 SFDVKD. The DNA for the CDR3 is TGTGCCACCAGTGATTCGGGACTAGTTGGAACCGCTAACACCGGGGAGCTGTTTTTT. Protein product: CATSDSGLVGTANTGELFF.

At least ten counts were recorded for this clonotype. Germline is not matched at one junction end, which may reflect a read error. V and J are TRBV5-1 and TRBJ1-2, with 9 positions matching TRBD1. This CDR3 has 15 residues. Germline CDR1 reads SGHRS; CDR2 reads YFSETQ. The CDR3 spells CASSPGGTGNYGYTF. CDR3 coding DNA: TGTGCCAGCAGTCCAGGCGGGACAGGGAACTATGGCTACACCTTC. Filled out from reference TRBV5-1 and TRBJ1-2, the complete variable domain reads KAGVTQTPRYLIKTRGQQVTLSCSPISGHRSVSWYQQTPGQGLQFLFEYFSETQRNKGNFPGRFSGRQFSNSRSEMNVSTLELGDSALYLCASSPGGTGNYGYTFGSGTRLTVV.

The chain couples TRBV4-2 to TRBJ2-7; D gene ambiguous. Trimming removed 0 bases from V and 9 bases from J, with 15 bases in between. CDR3 length: 14 amino acids. The germline V gene has CDR1 LGHNA and CDR2 YNFKEQ. CDR3 amino acids: CASSQEGDTLVQYF. DNA for the CDR3: TGTGCCAGCAGCCAAGAGGGCGATACGTTGGTGCAGTACTTC.

The chain uses TRBV28 and TRBJ2-7; 7 bases map to TRBD2. From germline, CDR1 is MDHEN and CDR2 SYDVKM. The CDR3 covers 13 residues. V was clipped by 4 bases and J by 4 bases; unmatched bases: 4. The CDR3 protein is CASSSPSGYEQYF. The CDR3 nucleotides are TGTGCCAGCAGTTCTCCTAGCGGATACGAGCAGTACTTC.

The sample holds a few counts of this clonotype. V is TRBV5-5 and J is TRBJ1-1; D is possibly TRBD1 (6 bases). The CDR3 runs to 15 residues. The germline V and J ends were trimmed by 0 bases and 3 bases, with 12 bases remaining between them. From germline, CDR1 is SGHKS and CDR2 YYEKEE (reference sequence). The CDR3 protein is CASSLGTRGDTEAFF. CDR3 nucleotide sequence: TGTGCCAGCAGCTTGGGGACCAGGGGTGACACTGAAGCTTTCTTT.

This clonotype was recorded at least ten times. This rearrangement joins TRBV11-2 to TRBJ1-3; weak D call: TRBD1 (5 bases). Germline lookup yields CDR1 SGHAT and CDR2 FQNNGV. V lost 3 bases and J lost 0, with 9 bases in between. This CDR3 region has 15 residues. CDR3 DNA sequence: TGTGCCAGCAGCTTGGGACCGAACTCTGGAAACACCATATATTTT. Translated: CASSLGPNSGNTIYF.

The table lists this clonotype with many counts. The V and J genes are TRBV7-9 and TRBJ2-2; maybe TRBD1 (6 bases). Germline V CDR1 and CDR2: SEHNR, FQNEAQ (reference sequence). Trimming removed 5 bases at V and 0 bases at J, with 10 bases between. The CDR3 loop spans 15 amino acids. CDR3 in amino acids: CASSANRANTGELFF. DNA of the CDR3: TGTGCCAGCAGCGCAAACAGGGCGAACACCGGGGAGCTGTTTTTT.

This clonotype was counted many times. This chain joins TRBV27 and TRBJ2-7; D is possibly TRBD1 or TRBD2 (5 bases each). Germline V gives CDR1 MNHEY, CDR2 SMNVEV (reference sequence). V lost 4 bases, J lost 3 bases, and 16 bases lay in between. The CDR3 length is 15 residues. The CDR3 here is CASSSSGTDNYEQYF. The CDR3 nucleotides read TGTGCCAGCAGTTCATCCGGGACCGATAACTACGAGCAGTACTTC.

This clonotype was counted ten times or more. The rearrangement links TRBV19 to TRBJ1-1; D is possibly TRBD1 (5 bases). V was clipped by 7 bases and J by 4 bases, with 25 bases between them. The germline V gene has CDR1 LNHDA and CDR2 SQIVND (reference sequence). The CDR3 has 17 residues. The CDR3 spells CASTFTNRHGGGTEAFF. CDR3 DNA: TGTGCCAGTACCTTCACTAACAGGCATGGGGGGGGCACTGAAGCTTTCTTT.

Concerning this clonotype itself: Given a far larger clone just one base away, this is likely a sequencing read error. The chain uses TRBV13 and TRBJ2-3, with 8 bases fitting TRBD2. Trimming took 6 bases from V and 4 from J; bases not matched to a gene: 12. CDR3 length equals 16 residues. CDR1 is PRHDT, CDR2 FYEKMQ, per germline (reference sequence). The CDR3 DNA is TGTGCCAGCAGTTTGGGAGCGGGAGTGGGCGCAGATACGCAGTATTTT. Protein sequence: CASSLGAGVGADTQYF.

The chain employs TRBV2 and TRBJ2-1, with 8 bases matching TRBD2. This CDR3 is 16 amino acids long. V lost 5 bases and J lost 2; bases outside the gene matches: 8. Germline values: CDR1 SNHLY, CDR2 FYNNEI. CDR3 sequence (DNA): TGTGCCAGCAGTATCCGAGCGGGAGCGACCTACAATGAGCAGTTCTTC. Its translation is CASSIRAGATYNEQFF.

As regards this clonotype: This may be a read error: a much more frequent sequence differs by one nucleotide. The gene calls are TRBV6-2 or TRBV6-3 and TRBJ2-1; TRBD2 matches 7 bases. Germline V gives CDR1 MNHEY, CDR2 SVGEGT. J gave up 4 bases and V 4 bases, and 7 bases lay outside the gene matches. The CDR3 covers 15 residues. DNA of the CDR3: TGTGCCAGCAGTTCCGGGACTAACGGGTACAATGAGCAGTTCTTC. Translating it yields CASSSGTNGYNEQFF.

CDR3 in amino acids: CASSGRDRGFGTEAFF. The CDR3 DNA is TGTGCCAGCAGCGGCCGGGACAGAGGTTTTGGCACTGAAGCTTTCTTT. The V and J genes are TRBV5-6 and TRBJ1-1, with 7 bases matching TRBD1. From germline, CDR1 is SGHDT and CDR2 YYEEEE. Trimming removed 4 bases from V and 4 bases from J; junction bases left unmatched: 13. The CDR3 consists of 16 residues.

This clonotype was counted at least ten times. The genes are TRBV6-1 and TRBJ1-1; D may be TRBD1 (6 bases). Trimming removed 4 bases from V and 0 bases from J, with 12 bases in between. This CDR3 is built from 15 residues. Germline CDR1 is MNHNS and CDR2 is SASEGT. CDR3 protein: CASSGTVRVNTEAFF. The CDR3 nucleotides read TGTGCCAGCAGTGGGACAGTCCGGGTGAACACTGAAGCTTTCTTT.

This clonotype occurred a few times. The rearrangement joins TRBV9 to TRBJ2-1, with 7 bases that match TRBD1. The CDR3 runs to 12 residues. V shed 1 base, J shed 8 bases, and the junction held 0 bases outside the gene matches. Per germline, CDR1 SGDLS and CDR2 YYNGEE. CDR3 sequence reads: CASSVTGDEQFF. In DNA form, the CDR3 reads TGTGCCAGCAGCGTAACAGGGGATGAGCAGTTCTTC.

This clonotype was seen only a few times. V is TRBV6-9 and J is TRBJ2-2, with unresolved D. The V gene lost 4 bases and the J gene lost 6 bases, with 6 bases spanning the gap. The CDR3 covers 12 residues. Germline assignment: CDR1 MNHGY and CDR2 SVAAGI. Here the CDR3 reads CASSSDAGELFF. Here the CDR3 DNA reads TGTGCCAGCAGTTCGGACGCCGGGGAGCTGTTTTTT.

This clonotype was counted at least ten times. The chain carries TRBV30 and TRBJ2-2; TRBD1 aligns across 7 bases. The CDR3 loop spans 15 amino acids. Germline V gives CDR1 GTSNPN, CDR2 SVGIG (reference sequence). Unmatched junction bases numbered 4, after V lost 3 bases and J lost 0 bases. CDR3 region: CAWSFGTANTGELFF. The CDR3 DNA reads TGTGCCTGGAGCTTCGGGACAGCGAACACCGGGGAGCTGTTTTTT.

This clonotype came up many times. CDR3 amino acids: CASNLPGQGYNEQFF. As DNA, the CDR3 is TGTGCCAGCAACCTTCCGGGACAGGGTTACAATGAGCAGTTCTTC. J is TRBJ2-1 and V is TRBV9, with 9 bases that match TRBD1. The CDR3 is made up of 15 amino acids. The V and J ends lost 6 bases and 4 bases, in that order; junction bases with no gene match: 8. Germline loops: CDR1 SGDLS, CDR2 YYNGEE. The variable domain in full, with the rest retrieved from reference TRBV9 and TRBJ2-1, is DSGVTQTPKHLITATGQRVTLRCSPRSGDLSVYWYQQSLDQGLQFLIQYYNGEERAKGNILERFSAQQFPDLHSELNLSSLELGDSALYFCASNLPGQGYNEQFFGPGTRLTVL.

Ten or more counts support this clonotype. This sequence joins TRBV2 and TRBJ1-2; 9 bases align to TRBD1. The germline CDR1 and CDR2 sequences are SNHLY and FYNNEI. There are 13 residues in the CDR3. V lost 10 bases and J lost 8; bases outside the gene matches: 11. The CDR3 is CANTGQGGDGYTF. CDR3 in DNA: TGTGCCAATACGGGACAGGGAGGGGACGGCTACACCTTC.